One and the same sample provided the 30 T cell receptor beta chains below, sequenced in a study of blood T cell repertoires in COVID-19. Repertoires were generated with immunoSEQ multiplex PCR, while TCRdb's copy carries only in-frame clones and drops some. The sample consists of approximately 68,000 clones, around 85% of them appearing once. The material sequenced was peripheral blood. These receptor sequences come from a woman aged 80 or older with active or convalescent COVID-19.

The sample holds one count of this clone. The chain recombines TRBV2 with TRBJ1-3; no clear D gene. V was clipped by 8 bases and J by 0 bases, with 8 bases between them. In germline, CDR1 is SNHLY, CDR2 FYNNEI. This CDR3 spans 13 amino acids. The DNA for the CDR3 is TGTGCCAGCCGGGGAATCTCTGGAAACACCATATATTTT. Protein sequence: CASRGISGNTIYF.

The chain uses TRBV9 and TRBJ2-5; 11 bases are shared with TRBD2. The ends lost 4 bases at V and 7 bases at J; junction bases unmatched: 15. The germline CDR1 and CDR2 sequences are SGDLS and YYNGEE. The CDR3 sequence is 17 residues long. The CDR3 loop reads CASSPSGTSGPGGTQYF. The CDR3 DNA reads as TGTGCCAGCAGCCCCAGTGGGACTAGCGGACCCGGAGGGACCCAGTACTTC.

The rearrangement links TRBV7-6 to TRBJ2-1, with TRBD2 matching 11 bases. Per germline, CDR1 SGHVS and CDR2 FNYEAQ. The CDR3 runs 16 residues. The V segment lost 1 base and the J segment 9 bases; nucleotides outside the gene matches: 8. The DNA for the CDR3 is TGTGCCAGCAGCTTAGGCCTAGCGGGGGGCTGGGGTGAGCAGTTCTTC. Protein: CASSLGLAGGWGEQFF.

The rearrangement links TRBV6-5 to TRBJ1-6; D perhaps matches TRBD1 (6 bases). V lost 4 bases to trimming and J lost 9 bases, with 13 bases between them. The V gene's germline CDR1 is MNHEY and CDR2 SVGAGI. This CDR3 region has 14 residues. DNA of the CDR3: TGTGCCAGCAGTTTGGAGGGGGAGGGTTCACCCCTCCACTTT. It codes for CASSLEGEGSPLHF.

The sample holds one count of this clone. The CDR3 DNA reads TGCAGTGCTAGTGGGCTCAAACAGAAAAGCACAGATACGCAGTATTTT. Its translation: CSASGLKQKSTDTQYF. The chain uses TRBV20-1 and TRBJ2-3; D remains ambiguous. Between the trimmed V and J ends, which lost 3 bases and 0 bases, there was a span of 16 bases. The V gene's germline CDR1 is DFQATT and CDR2 SNEGSKA (reference sequence). The CDR3 covers 16 residues.

This chain uses TRBV6-2 or TRBV6-3 with TRBJ1-6; 9 bases line up with TRBD1. From germline, CDR1 is MNHEY and CDR2 SVGEGT. The CDR3 has 15 amino acids. After removal of 6 bases from V and 13 bases from J, the junction contained 13 bases not matched to a gene. CDR3 sequence (DNA): TGTGCCAGCAGCTTAATGGGACAGGGCATTAACCCCCTCCACTTT. Protein: CASSLMGQGINPLHF.

The chain employs TRBV4-3 and TRBJ2-3, with D possibly being TRBD1 (6 bases). V was cut by 1 base and J by 0 bases, with 14 bases left in between. CDR1 and CDR2 (germline): LGHNA, YSLEER. The CDR3 is made up of 17 amino acids. CDR3 in amino acids: CASSQVDVGGSTDTQYF. CDR3 DNA sequence: TGCGCCAGCAGCCAAGTAGATGTAGGGGGAAGCACAGATACGCAGTATTTT.

The chain joins TRBV6-4 to TRBJ1-1; D is unresolved. The CDR3 loop spans 14 amino acids. CDR1 and CDR2 from the germline V gene are MRHNA and SNTAGT. The V end was cut by 6 bases, the J end by 2 bases, with 13 bases between. The CDR3 protein is CASSQEAGNTEAFF. DNA of the CDR3: TGTGCCAGCAGCCAGGAAGCTGGAAACACTGAAGCTTTCTTT.

In DNA, the CDR3 is TGCGCCAGCAGCCCTCAAGCGTCCTGGTCGGCCTACAATGAGCAGTTCTTC. It specifies CASSPQASWSAYNEQFF. The chain recombines TRBV4-3 with TRBJ2-1; D gene ambiguous. Germline assignment: CDR1 LGHNA and CDR2 YSLEER. The CDR3 loop spans 17 amino acids. V dropped 4 bases and J dropped 2 bases, with 18 bases sitting between them.

This rearrangement joins TRBV7-2 to TRBJ2-2; D might be TRBD1 (6 bases). This CDR3 has 18 residues. The germline V gene has CDR1 SGHTA and CDR2 FQGNSA. V dropped 1 base and J dropped 1 base, with 16 bases sitting between them. The CDR3 DNA sequence: TGTGCCAGCAGCTTAGGCTGGGCCGGGACAAGGAACACCGGGGAGCTGTTTTTT. Encoded protein: CASSLGWAGTRNTGELFF.

The chain uses TRBV5-8 and TRBJ2-1; D gene unclear. The germline CDR1 and CDR2 sequences are SGHTS and YDEGEE. The CDR3 has 15 amino acids. Deletions cut 1 base from V and 2 bases from J, with 10 bases between. This chain's CDR3 is CASSLFTVAYNEQFF. As DNA, the CDR3 is TGTGCCAGCAGCTTGTTTACAGTAGCCTACAATGAGCAGTTCTTC.

The rearrangement uses TRBV7-2 and TRBJ2-7, with D possibly being TRBD1 (5 bases). CDR3 size: 12 residues. The germline V gene encodes CDR1 SGHTA and CDR2 FQGNSA. Between the trimmed V and J ends, which lost 2 bases and 3 bases, there was a span of 5 bases. This CDR3 is CASSLQGYEQYF. The CDR3 nucleotides read TGTGCCAGCAGCTTACAGGGCTACGAGCAGTACTTC.

In its sample, this clone was seen a few times. The V call is TRBV4-2, the J call TRBJ2-5; 7 nucleotides match TRBD2. The germline V gene encodes CDR1 LGHNA and CDR2 YNFKEQ. The CDR3 runs 15 residues. V was pared by 0 bases and J by 3 bases, with 4 bases of the junction left unmatched. This CDR3 is CASSQEGRGEETQYF. CDR3 nucleotides: TGTGCCAGCAGCCAAGAAGGTCGGGGGGAAGAGACCCAGTACTTC.

V gene TRBV23-1 combines with J gene TRBJ2-3; D is unclear. TRBV23-1 is noted as an ORF with a role that remains uncertain. This CDR3 is 14 amino acids long. V lost 7 bases and J 4 bases, leaving 15 bases between the germline ends. The CDR3 region is CASTYHGEADTQYF. DNA of the CDR3: TGCGCCAGCACATATCATGGAGAAGCAGATACGCAGTATTTT.

This chain uses TRBV15 with TRBJ1-3; 7 nucleotides align to TRBD1. Germline assignment: CDR1 LNHNV and CDR2 YYDKDF (reference sequence). V trimming: 0 bases; J trimming: 4 bases; junction bases outside the gene matches: 3. This CDR3 is built from 15 residues. Written as DNA, the CDR3 is TGTGCCACCAGCAGAGAGGGACAGCCCGGAAACACCATATATTTT. It yields the protein CATSREGQPGNTIYF.

The rearrangement uses TRBV19 and TRBJ1-6, with 10 bases fitting TRBD1. This CDR3 is built from 17 residues. Losses at the gene ends were 5 bases for V and 7 bases for J; bases not matched to a gene: 11. Germline assignment: CDR1 LNHDA and CDR2 SQIVND (reference sequence). The CDR3 loop reads CASSSRTGGKANSPLHF. The CDR3 region has the DNA TGTGCCAGTAGTTCCCGGACAGGGGGAAAAGCAAATTCACCCCTCCACTTT. The complete variable domain, with remaining parts taken from reference TRBV19 and TRBJ1-6, reads DGGITQSPKYLFRKEGQNVTLSCEQNLNHDAMYWYRQDPGQGLRLIYYSQIVNDFQKGDIAEGYSVSREKKESFPLTVTSAQKNPTAFYLCASSSRTGGKANSPLHFGNGTRLTVT.

The CDR3 nucleotides are TGTGCCAGCAGTCCAGGGGGCGGCCCCTATGGCTACACCTTC. This codes for CASSPGGGPYGYTF. The J gene is TRBJ1-2, the V gene TRBV5-6; 8 bases agree with TRBD1. The CDR3 runs 14 residues. The germline CDR1 and CDR2 sequences are SGHDT and YYEEEE. Trimming removed 5 bases from V and 4 bases from J; junction bases left unmatched: 7.

V usage is TRBV27 and J usage is TRBJ1-1, with TRBD1 matching 9 bases. CDR3 length: 16 amino acids. From germline, CDR1 is MNHEY and CDR2 SMNVEV (reference sequence). Unmatched junction bases numbered 11, after V lost 4 bases and J lost 5 bases. The DNA for the CDR3 is TGTGCCAGCAGTTCCACAGGGGGCGCAGTTGCTACTGAAGCTTTCTTT. Translation: CASSSTGGAVATEAFF.

The rearrangement links TRBV5-1 to TRBJ2-3; the D gene is possibly TRBD1 (5 bases). Between the trimmed V and J ends, which lost 4 bases and 2 bases, there was a span of 17 bases. Looked up from germline, CDR1 is SGHRS and CDR2 is YFSETQ. The CDR3 spans 16 residues. The DNA for the CDR3 is TGCGCCAGCAGCCTGGGAAGAGACAGCAACACAGATACGCAGTATTTT. Protein: CASSLGRDSNTDTQYF.

The gene calls are TRBV7-9 and TRBJ1-4; 8 nucleotides align to TRBD1. The CDR3 is 16 residues long. V shed 5 bases, J shed 7 bases, and the junction held 12 bases outside the gene matches. Germline CDR1 is SEHNR and CDR2 is FQNEAQ (reference sequence). The CDR3 region has the DNA TGTGCCAGCAGCCTACAAAGTGGACAGGGCTTTGAAAAACTGTTTTTT. It encodes CASSLQSGQGFEKLFF. Full variable domain (remainder filled in from reference TRBV7-9 and TRBJ1-4): DTGVSQNPRHKITKRGQNVTFRCDPISEHNRLYWYRQTLGQGPEFLTYFQNEAQLEKSRLLSDRFSAERPKGSFSTLEIQRTEQGDSAMYLCASSLQSGQGFEKLFFGSGTQLSVL.

This sequence joins TRBV15 and TRBJ1-4; D is perhaps TRBD1 (5 bases). The CDR3 totals 13 residues. V was trimmed by 0 bases and J by 15 bases, leaving 14 bases between them. The V gene's germline CDR1 is LNHNV and CDR2 YYDKDF (reference sequence). The CDR3 sequence is CATSRDLTGQVFF. The CDR3 DNA is TGTGCCACCAGCAGAGATCTAACCGGACAAGTGTTTTTT.

The V and J genes are TRBV11-2 and TRBJ1-5; perhaps TRBD1 as D (6 bases). The CDR3 length is 18 residues. Germline V gene lookup returns CDR1 SGHAT and CDR2 FQNNGV. Trimming shortened V by 0 bases and J by 3 bases, and 18 bases separated the two germline ends. CDR3 nucleotide sequence: TGTGCCAGCAGCTTAGATAGTGTAGGCAGGGGAGCCAATCAGCCCCAGCATTTT. As protein: CASSLDSVGRGANQPQHF.

CDR3 in DNA: TGTGCCAGCAGTCAAAACTACGAGCAGTACTTC. It codes for CASSQNYEQYF. The chain carries TRBV28 and TRBJ2-7; D is unclear. Germline CDR1 and CDR2: MDHEN and SYDVKM. V lost 5 bases, J lost 3 bases, and 5 bases lay in between. The CDR3 totals 11 residues.

The chain is built from TRBV6-2 or TRBV6-3 and TRBJ2-7; 7 bases map to TRBD1. V gave up 2 bases and J gave up 3 bases; unmatched junction bases: 4. Germline assignment: CDR1 MNHEY and CDR2 SVGEGT. This CDR3 is 14 amino acids long. The CDR3 DNA is TGTGCCAGCAGTTACCGGGACAGTTTCTACGAGCAGTACTTC. Translation: CASSYRDSFYEQYF.

The chain combines TRBV3-1 (or the pseudogene TRBV3-2) with TRBJ2-5; 8 bases line up with TRBD1. The CDR3 loop spans 15 amino acids. The germline gives CDR1 LGHDT, CDR2 YNNKEL (reference sequence). J lost 5 bases, V lost 4 bases, and 9 bases had no gene match. The CDR3 sequence: CASSPAGQAKETQYF. Here the CDR3 DNA reads TGTGCCAGCAGCCCCGCGGGACAGGCGAAGGAGACCCAGTACTTC.

The V call is TRBV6-2 or TRBV6-3, the J call TRBJ1-1; 9 bases map to TRBD1. The CDR3 has 16 amino acids. Germline CDR1 reads MNHEY; CDR2 reads SVGEGT. After removal of 0 bases from V and 4 bases from J, the junction contained 6 bases not matched to a gene. The CDR3 DNA sequence: TGTGCCAGCAGTTACTCCACAGGGGGCGAGGGCACTGAAGCTTTCTTT. Amino acids: CASSYSTGGEGTEAFF.

The sample holds one count of this clone. The rearrangement links TRBV6-5 to TRBJ2-1, with 8 bases identical to TRBD2. Trimming cost V 7 bases and J 7 bases; bases outside gene matches: 6. The CDR3 is 13 amino acids. CDR1 is MNHEY and CDR2 is SVGAGI in the germline V gene. As DNA, the CDR3 is TGTGCCAGCAAGGCGGGAGGATGGAATGAGCAGTTCTTC. Protein sequence: CASKAGGWNEQFF.

The chain carries TRBV5-6 and TRBJ1-1, with D unresolved. The germline CDR1 and CDR2 sequences are SGHDT and YYEEEE. This CDR3 has 13 amino acids. The germline V and J ends were trimmed by 4 bases and 0 bases, with 7 bases remaining between them. CDR3 DNA: TGTGCCAGCAGCCCCGGGGTGAACACTGAAGCTTTCTTT. This translates into CASSPGVNTEAFF.

This clone occurred a few times. The CDR3 DNA reads as TGTGCCAGCAGCCAAGCGGTTAACACTGAAGCTTTCTTT. It specifies CASSQAVNTEAFF. The V and J genes are TRBV14 and TRBJ1-1; D call uncertain. The germline CDR1 and CDR2 sequences are SGHDN and FVKESK. V dropped 1 base and J dropped 2 bases, with 5 bases sitting between them. The CDR3 consists of 13 residues. The full variable domain, rest sourced from reference TRBV14 and TRBJ1-1, is EAGVTQFPSHSVIEKGQTVTLRCDPISGHDNLYWYRRVMGKEIKFLLHFVKESKQDESGMPNNRFLAERTGGTYSTLKVQPAELEDSGVYFCASSQAVNTEAFFGQGTRLTVV.

The V call is TRBV9, the J call TRBJ1-3; D not resolved. In germline, CDR1 is SGDLS, CDR2 YYNGEE. Trimming cost V 4 bases and J 8 bases, with 7 bases left between them. The CDR3 extends over 11 amino acids. The CDR3 nucleotides read TGTGCCAGCAGCCGGGGAGACACCATATATTTT. Its protein is CASSRGDTIYF.